What follows is one T cell receptor (beta chain) and its context. This receptor's antigen is unknown. No base qualities exist here, and no much larger clone lies one base off it. Looking up the germline V gene yields CDR1 SGHRS and CDR2 YFSETQ. V is cut by 0 bases and J by 5 bases, and the space between the germline ends is 11 bases. The CDR3 has 14 amino acids, counting the end cysteine and phenylalanine. Only the CDR3 region is kept as DNA, spanning 42 bases read in frame from base 1. The immunoSEQ Assay, a bias-controlled multiplex PCR, was used to amplify TCRbeta CDR3 regions from genomic DNA. Per the original workflow: The number of nucleated cells in each sample was estimated by amplification of reference gene primers within the assay. Sequence reads were collapsed and filtered to measure the absolute abundance of every unique TCRbeta CDR3 rearrangement. For each sample, productive Simpson clonality was calculated as the square root of Simpson's diversity index over productive rearrangements. Sourced from immuneACCESS, this table was stored by TCRdb with only in-frame sequences that have V and J called. A share of the clones is absent; for the studies checked, an unresolved V gene accounts for under half, and the remainder has no known explanation. V, J and clone size are those of that table, while D and trimming were read from the DNA. The sample contains about 200,000 clones, 85% to 90% of them found a single time. Approximately 5.9% of the sample lies in the top ten.

The data stem from a study of blood T cell repertoires in COVID-19 (dated by TCRdb to about 2020). Some background on the complete study: The collaborator samples originated in the United States, Italy and Spain and spanned the acute and convalescent phases of COVID-19. Deeply sampled blood TCRbeta repertoires from subjects exposed to, actively infected with, or recovered from COVID-19 were included in the dataset. The sample metadata nearly always contained a de-identified subject ID, COVID-19 status, age in years and sex. The samples were drawn from the first 160 participants of the ongoing ImmuneRACE study and from some 1,300 subjects provided by 6 global collaborators. The prospective study material was composed of cDNA or gDNA derived from T cells, B-cell-depleted T cells, or PBMCs. The repertoires were released in a freely available public database meant as a resource for research on the immune response to SARS-CoV-2. Where available, HLA class I and class II types were taken from metadata supplied by the sample provider and were not determined by assay-based typing. The research as a whole found: The quantity of clinical and demographic metadata differed by source and by participant and was supplied without curation.

Collaborating institutions collected whole blood in K2EDTA tubes following their own protocols. For TCRbeta analysis, collaborators shipped samples as frozen whole blood, isolated PBMCs, or DNA extracted from either of those sample types. Sequenced material: peripheral blood. The V and J segments used are TRBV5-1 and TRBJ1-1, with the identity of the D gene unclear. The sequence came from a man older than 75 with acute or convalescent COVID-19. In nucleotide form, the sequence is TGCGCCAGCAGCTTGGGTTGGAGGGAAACTGAAGCTTTCTTT. Its translation is CASSLGWRETEAFF.